The sequence of this T cell receptor (beta chain) was determined in a study of blood T cell repertoires in COVID-19. Study details: There were acute and convalescent COVID-19 samples, and they came from the United States, Italy and Spain. The analysed material was cDNA or gDNA that came from T cells, B-cell-depleted T cells, or PBMCs.

Original processing notes: Using reference gene primer amplification, nucleated cell counts were estimated. Libraries were prepared by immunoSEQ multiplex PCR; TCRdb keeps only in-frame clonotypes and omits some of them. V, J and clone size reflect that table, while D and trimming were determined from the DNA. Of roughly 40,000 clones in the sample, more than 85% are singletons; the top ten hold roughly 6.1%. The sequencing sample was made of peripheral blood. This TCR was sampled from a human donor in a cohort sampled during active COVID-19.

The CDR3 coding sequence is TGCGCCAGCGATAGCGGGAGGGCCGGGTCCTACAATGAGCAGTTCTTC. It is translated as CASDSGRAGSYNEQFF. The genes are TRBV5-1 and TRBJ2-1; 11 bases map to TRBD2. Germline-derived CDR1 and CDR2 are SGHRS and YFSETQ. The CDR3 loop spans 16 amino acids. Germline trimming cut 7 bases from V and 1 base from J; bases unmatched to any gene: 7.